This entry is about one T cell receptor beta chain. Germline trimming cut 4 bases from V and 8 bases from J; bases unmatched to any gene: 4. From germline, CDR1 is SGHRS and CDR2 YFSETQ. This CDR3 region has 15 residues. This specimen belongs to a study of blood T cell repertoires in COVID-19. Adults between about 18 and 89 years of age took part from about two dozen US areas. Before being deemed recovered, Cohort 3 donors had two negative PCRs, clearance, or symptom resolution. Clones were read by immunoSEQ multiplex PCR, and TCRdb kept only the in-frame ones, dropping some. The table lists 200,000 to 300,000 clones, around nine tenths of them singletons.

The chain uses TRBV5-1 and TRBJ2-1; 15 nucleotides match TRBD2. Sample: PBMCs or T cells enriched from blood (not recorded which). This TCR came from a woman aged 18-35 years who had recovered from COVID-19. For the CDR3, the DNA is TGCGCCAGCAGCGGGACTAGCGGGAGGTTCGATGAGCAGTTCTTC. Translated: CASSGTSGRFDEQFF.